The sequence of this T cell receptor beta chain was determined in a study of identical twins. The study, taken as a whole, reports: Insertions were fewer in abundant cord blood beta clonotypes, whereas memory repertoires showed none of this pattern. Among out-of-frame alpha sequences shared by twins, low generation probability occurred in excess. The authors drew conclusions from cross-sectional statistical analysis rather than following the same donors.

This clonotype was seen more than once but under ten times. The antigen is not known. Unique molecular identifiers were present on cDNA, and template switching added a universal primer site. Using its own MiXCR run on the 5' RACE reads, TCRdb lists one record per CDR3 protein. The data hold 690,000 or so distinct CDR3 sequences, with under 9% observed a single time. Per the germline V gene, CDR1 is SNHLY and CDR2 is FYNNEI. Trimming took 1 base from V and 8 from J, leaving 5 bases between them. The CDR3 is made up of 11 amino acids. These same data were also listed under a study on yellow fever vaccine responses in identical twins.

The source of this sequence is a woman between 18 and 29 years old in good health. This chain connects TRBV2 to TRBJ2-5, with unresolved D. The specimen sequenced was PBMCs. CDR3 nucleotides: TGTGCCAGCAGTGAAGGCCCTACCCAGTACTTC. Its protein product is CASSEGPTQYF. Variable domain in full (rest from reference TRBV2 and TRBJ2-5): EPEVTQTPSHQVTQMGQEVILRCVPISNHLYFYWYRQILGQKVEFLVSFYNNEISEKSEIFDDQFSVERPDGSNFTLKIRSTKLEDSAMYFCASSEGPTQYFGPGTRLLVL.